Here is one T cell receptor (delta chain) with its context. What it binds is unknown. TCRdb's protein for this DNA is that of a much larger clone and differs from the translation at residue 5, likely a read error; the protein shown is the DNA translation. The sample is drawn from a study of gamma delta lymphoproliferative disorders and STAT genes. The wider study: At least 50 ng of genomic DNA went into each LymphoTrack Dx TCRG Assay library.

Genomic DNA from isolated PBMCs served as the sequencing template. V trimming: 3 bases; J trimming: 0 bases; junction bases outside the gene matches: 23. Germline V gives CDR1 GEAIGNYY, CDR2 EKD. The CDR3 consists of 21 residues. Broader study findings: Symptomatic patients lacked Vgamma9-JgammaP and Vdelta2-Ddelta3-Jdelta1 major clones.

TCRdb made new clone calls on the multiplex PCR reads using CATT. This table holds 650 to 750 delta-chain clones, 2.5% to 3% found once. The sequencing sample was made of blood. The genes are TRDV2 and TRDJ1; 8 bases line up with TRDD3. The receptor's source is a human donor with gamma-delta T-cell large granular lymphocyte leukemia. Here the CDR3 reads CACDAILGALRRSPNTDKLIF. CDR3 nucleotide sequence: TGTGCCTGTGACGCAATACTGGGGGCCCTCCGGCGATCCCCGAACACCGATAAACTCATCTTT.